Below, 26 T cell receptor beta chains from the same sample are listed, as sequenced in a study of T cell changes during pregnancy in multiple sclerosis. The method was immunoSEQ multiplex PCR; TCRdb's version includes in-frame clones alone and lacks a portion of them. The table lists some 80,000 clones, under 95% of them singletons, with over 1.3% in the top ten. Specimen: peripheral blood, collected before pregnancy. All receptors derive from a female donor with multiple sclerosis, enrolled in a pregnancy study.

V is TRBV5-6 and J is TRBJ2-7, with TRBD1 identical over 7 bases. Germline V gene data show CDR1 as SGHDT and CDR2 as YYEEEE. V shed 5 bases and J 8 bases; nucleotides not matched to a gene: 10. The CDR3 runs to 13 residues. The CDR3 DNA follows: TGTGCCAGCAGGGGACAGCCAGTGAGGAAGCAGTACTTC. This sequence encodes CASRGQPVRKQYF.

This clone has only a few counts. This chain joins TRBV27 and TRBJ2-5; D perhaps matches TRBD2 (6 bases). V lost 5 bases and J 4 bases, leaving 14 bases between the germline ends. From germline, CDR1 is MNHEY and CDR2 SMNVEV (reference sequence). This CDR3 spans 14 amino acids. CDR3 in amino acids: CASSQSWGGETQYF. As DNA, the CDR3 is TGTGCCAGCAGTCAGTCTTGGGGAGGAGAGACCCAGTACTTC.

The DNA for the CDR3 is TGTGCCAGCAGCTCTGAGTATGGCTACACCTTC. Translated, it gives CASSSEYGYTF. J is TRBJ1-2 and V is TRBV5-4; D is uncertain. The CDR3 spans 11 residues. The germline CDR1 and CDR2 sequences are SGHNT and YYREEE (reference sequence). V was trimmed by 3 bases and J by 5 bases, leaving 5 bases between them.

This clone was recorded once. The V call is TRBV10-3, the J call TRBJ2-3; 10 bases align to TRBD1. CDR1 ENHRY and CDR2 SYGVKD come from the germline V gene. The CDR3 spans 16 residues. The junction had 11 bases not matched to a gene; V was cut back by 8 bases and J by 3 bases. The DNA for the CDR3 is TGTGCCATCTCATTTGGCCGGGACAGGGGAACAGATACGCAGTATTTT. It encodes CAISFGRDRGTDTQYF.

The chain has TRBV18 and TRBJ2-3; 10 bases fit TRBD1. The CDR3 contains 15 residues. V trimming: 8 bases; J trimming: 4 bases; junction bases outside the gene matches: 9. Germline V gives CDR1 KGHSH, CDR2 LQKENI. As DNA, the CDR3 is TGTGCCAGCACCCGAGAGACAGGGGGCGCAGATACGCAGTATTTT. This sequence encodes CASTRETGGADTQYF. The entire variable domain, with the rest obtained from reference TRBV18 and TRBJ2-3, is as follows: NAGVMQNPRHLVRRRGQEARLRCSPMKGHSHVYWYRQLPEEGLKFMVYLQKENIIDESGMPKERFSAEFPKEGPSILRIQQVVRGDSAAYFCASTRETGGADTQYFGPGTRLTVL.

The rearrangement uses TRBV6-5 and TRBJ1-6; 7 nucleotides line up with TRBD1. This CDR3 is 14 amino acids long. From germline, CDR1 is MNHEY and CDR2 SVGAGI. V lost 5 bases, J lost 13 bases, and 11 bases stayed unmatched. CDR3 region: CASSDRQGILPLHF. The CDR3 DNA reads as TGTGCCAGCAGTGACCGACAGGGTATTCTCCCCCTCCACTTT.

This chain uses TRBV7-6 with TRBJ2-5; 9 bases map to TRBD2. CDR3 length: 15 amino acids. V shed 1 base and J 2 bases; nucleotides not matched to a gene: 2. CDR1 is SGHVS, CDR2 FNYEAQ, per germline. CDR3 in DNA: TGTGCCAGCAGCTTAGTTAGCGGGGGTCAAGAGACCCAGTACTTC. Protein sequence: CASSLVSGGQETQYF.

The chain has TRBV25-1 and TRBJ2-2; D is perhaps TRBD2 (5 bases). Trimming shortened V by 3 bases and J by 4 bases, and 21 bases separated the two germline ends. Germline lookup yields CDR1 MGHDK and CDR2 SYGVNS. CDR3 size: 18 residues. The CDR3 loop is CASSDLDGYTGSTGELFF. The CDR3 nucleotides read TGTGCCAGCAGTGATCTGGACGGTTATACGGGGAGCACCGGGGAGCTGTTTTTT. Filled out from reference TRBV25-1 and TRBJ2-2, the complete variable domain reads EADIYQTPRYLVIGTGKKITLECSQTMGHDKMYWYQQDPGMELHLIHYSYGVNSTEKGDLSSESTVSRIRTEHFPLTLESARPSHTSQYLCASSDLDGYTGSTGELFFGEGSRLTVL.

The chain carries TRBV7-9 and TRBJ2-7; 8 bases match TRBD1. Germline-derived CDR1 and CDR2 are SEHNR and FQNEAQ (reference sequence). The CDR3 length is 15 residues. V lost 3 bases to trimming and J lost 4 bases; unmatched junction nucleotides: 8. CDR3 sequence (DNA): TGTGCCAGCAGCTTCTGGACAGGGCCTGTTTACGAGCAGTACTTC. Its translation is CASSFWTGPVYEQYF. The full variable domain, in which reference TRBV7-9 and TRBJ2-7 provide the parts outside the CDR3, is DTGVSQNPRHKITKRGQNVTFRCDPISEHNRLYWYRQTLGQGPEFLTYFQNEAQLEKSRLLSDRFSAERPKGSFSTLEIQRTEQGDSAMYLCASSFWTGPVYEQYFGPGTRLTVT.

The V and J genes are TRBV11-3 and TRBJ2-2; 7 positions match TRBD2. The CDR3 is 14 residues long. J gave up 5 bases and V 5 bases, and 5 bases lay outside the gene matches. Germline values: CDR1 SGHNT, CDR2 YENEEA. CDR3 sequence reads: CASSRGRETGELFF. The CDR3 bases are TGTGCCAGCAGCCGGGGGAGGGAGACCGGGGAGCTGTTTTTT. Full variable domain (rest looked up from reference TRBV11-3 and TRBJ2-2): EAGVVQSPRYKIIEKKQPVAFWCNPISGHNTLYWYLQNLGQGPELLIRYENEEAVDDSQLPKDRFSAERLKGVDSTLKIQPAELGDSAVYLCASSRGRETGELFFGEGSRLTVL.

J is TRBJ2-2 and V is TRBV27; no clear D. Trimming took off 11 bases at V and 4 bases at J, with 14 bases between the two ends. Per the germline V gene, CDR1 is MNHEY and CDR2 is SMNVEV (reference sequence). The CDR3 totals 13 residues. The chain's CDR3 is CAGATHGTGELFF. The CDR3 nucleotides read TGTGCCGGAGCGACCCACGGCACCGGGGAGCTGTTTTTT.

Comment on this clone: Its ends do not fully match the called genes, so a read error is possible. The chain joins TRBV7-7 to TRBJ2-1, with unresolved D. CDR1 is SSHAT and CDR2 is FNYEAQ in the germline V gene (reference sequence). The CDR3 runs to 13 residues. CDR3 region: CASSLGLGNEQFF. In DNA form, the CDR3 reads TGTGCTAGCAGCTTAGGTCTCGGCAATGAGCAGTTCTTC.

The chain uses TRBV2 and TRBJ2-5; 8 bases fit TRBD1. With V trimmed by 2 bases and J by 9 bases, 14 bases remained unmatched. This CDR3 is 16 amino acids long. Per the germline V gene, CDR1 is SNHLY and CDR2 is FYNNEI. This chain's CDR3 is CASSEPRDRPKRAQYF. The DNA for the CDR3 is TGTGCCAGCAGTGAACCCCGGGACAGGCCAAAAAGGGCCCAGTACTTC.

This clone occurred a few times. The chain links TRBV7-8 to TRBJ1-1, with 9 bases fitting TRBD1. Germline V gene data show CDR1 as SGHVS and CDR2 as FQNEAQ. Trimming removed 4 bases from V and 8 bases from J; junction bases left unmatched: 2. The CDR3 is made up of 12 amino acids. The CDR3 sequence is CASSWDRDEAFF. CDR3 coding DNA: TGTGCCAGCAGCTGGGACAGGGACGAAGCTTTCTTT.

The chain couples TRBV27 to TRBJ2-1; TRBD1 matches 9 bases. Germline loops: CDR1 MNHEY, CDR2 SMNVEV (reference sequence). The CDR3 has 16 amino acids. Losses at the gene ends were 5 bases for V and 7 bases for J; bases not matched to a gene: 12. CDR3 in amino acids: CASSPISGTGSNEQFF. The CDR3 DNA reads TGTGCCAGCAGTCCGATATCCGGGACAGGGTCAAATGAGCAGTTCTTC.

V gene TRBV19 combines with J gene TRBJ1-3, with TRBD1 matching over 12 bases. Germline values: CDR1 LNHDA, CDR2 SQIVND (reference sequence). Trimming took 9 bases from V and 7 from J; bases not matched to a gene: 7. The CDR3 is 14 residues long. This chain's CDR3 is CASSSGTGGNTIYF. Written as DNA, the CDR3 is TGTGCCAGCTCCTCCGGGACAGGGGGCAACACCATATATTTT.

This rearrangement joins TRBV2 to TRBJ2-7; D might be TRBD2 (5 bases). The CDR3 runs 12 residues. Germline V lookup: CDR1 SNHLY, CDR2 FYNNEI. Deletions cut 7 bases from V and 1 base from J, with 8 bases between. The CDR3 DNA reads TGTGCCAGCAACCGACTATCCTACGAGCAGTACTTC. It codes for CASNRLSYEQYF.

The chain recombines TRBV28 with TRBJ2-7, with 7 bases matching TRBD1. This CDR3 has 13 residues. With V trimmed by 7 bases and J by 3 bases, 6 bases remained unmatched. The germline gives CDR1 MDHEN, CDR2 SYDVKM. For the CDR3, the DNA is TGTGCCAGCATCCCCGGACAGGACTACGAGCAGTACTTC. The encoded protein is CASIPGQDYEQYF.

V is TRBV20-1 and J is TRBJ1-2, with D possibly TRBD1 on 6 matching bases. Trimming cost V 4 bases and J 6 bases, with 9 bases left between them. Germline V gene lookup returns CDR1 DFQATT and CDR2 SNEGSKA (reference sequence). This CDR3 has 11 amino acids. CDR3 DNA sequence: TGCAGTGCTATTCGGACAGATGGCTACACCTTC. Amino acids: CSAIRTDGYTF.

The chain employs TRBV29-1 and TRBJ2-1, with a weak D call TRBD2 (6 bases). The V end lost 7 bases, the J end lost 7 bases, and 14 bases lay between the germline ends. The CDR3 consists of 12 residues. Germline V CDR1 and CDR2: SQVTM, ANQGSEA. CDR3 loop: CSATGLDNEQFF. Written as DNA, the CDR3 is TGCAGCGCTACGGGACTGGATAATGAGCAGTTCTTC.

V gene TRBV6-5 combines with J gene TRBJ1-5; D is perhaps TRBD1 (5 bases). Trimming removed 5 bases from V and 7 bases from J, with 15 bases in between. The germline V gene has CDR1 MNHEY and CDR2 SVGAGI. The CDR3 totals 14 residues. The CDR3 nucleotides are TGTGCCAGCAGTCCGGGGCAGGGAGGGCAGCCCCAGCATTTT. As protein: CASSPGQGGQPQHF.

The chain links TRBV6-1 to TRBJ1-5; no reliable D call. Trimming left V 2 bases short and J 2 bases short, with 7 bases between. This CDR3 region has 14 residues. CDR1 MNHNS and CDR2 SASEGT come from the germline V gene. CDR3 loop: CASSEWTRNQPQHF. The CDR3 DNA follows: TGTGCCAGCAGTGAATGGACTCGCAATCAGCCCCAGCATTTT.

The CDR3 loop is CASSLPRSGPSPLHF. CDR3 DNA: TGTGCCAGCAGCTTGCCGCGAAGTGGGCCTTCACCCCTCCACTTT. The genes are TRBV5-4 and TRBJ1-6, with D uncertain. This CDR3 has 15 residues. V was pared by 1 base and J by 9 bases, with 14 bases between. Germline V gene data show CDR1 as SGHNT and CDR2 as YYREEE (reference sequence).

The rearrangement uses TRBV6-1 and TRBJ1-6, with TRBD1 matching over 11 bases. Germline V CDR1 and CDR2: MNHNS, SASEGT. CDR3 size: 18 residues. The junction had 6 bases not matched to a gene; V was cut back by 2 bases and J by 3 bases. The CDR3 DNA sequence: TGTGCCAGCAGTGAAAGGGGACAGGGGGAGTTCTATAATTCACCCCTCCACTTT. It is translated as CASSERGQGEFYNSPLHF.

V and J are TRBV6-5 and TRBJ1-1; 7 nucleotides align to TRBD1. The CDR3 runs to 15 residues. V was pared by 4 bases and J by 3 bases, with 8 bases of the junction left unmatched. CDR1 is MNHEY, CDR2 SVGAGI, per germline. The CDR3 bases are TGTGCCAGCAGTTGGAGGGGGCGCGGGGACACTGAAGCTTTCTTT. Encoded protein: CASSWRGRGDTEAFF.

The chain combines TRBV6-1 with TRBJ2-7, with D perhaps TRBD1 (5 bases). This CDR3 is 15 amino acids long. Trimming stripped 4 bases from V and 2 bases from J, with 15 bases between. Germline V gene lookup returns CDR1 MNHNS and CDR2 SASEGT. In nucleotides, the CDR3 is TGTGCCAGCAGTGGTTCGGCAGGGAAACCCTACGAGCAGTACTTC. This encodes CASSGSAGKPYEQYF.